The 7 T cell receptor beta chains below were found in one sample sequenced in a study of kidney transplant recipient with SARS-CoV-2 infection. Each CDR3 protein gets one entry after TCRdb re-called the reads with MiXCR. The repertoire includes about 240,000 distinct CDR3 sequences, about 30% of them detected once, and roughly 7% sits in the top ten. The source was a blood sample, collected at baseline and on day 111 from a kidney transplant recipient. These TCRs come from a male patient between 25 and 39 years old who had COVID-19 and was a kidney transplant recipient. Some T cells may originate from the graft donor.

This clonotype was seen many times. This chain uses TRBV28 with TRBJ1-1; D remains ambiguous. CDR1 is MDHEN, CDR2 SYDVKM, per germline. This CDR3 comprises 13 residues. Trimming stripped 1 base from V and 6 bases from J, with 9 bases between. The CDR3 reads CASSLFGVPEAFF. DNA of the CDR3: TGTGCCAGCAGTTTATTTGGGGTTCCTGAAGCTTTCTTT.

The chain uses TRBV24-1 and TRBJ2-1, with 9 bases that match TRBD2. Germline CDR1 and CDR2: KGHDR and SFDVKD. This CDR3 has 16 amino acids. After removal of 6 bases from V and 2 bases from J, the junction contained 7 bases not matched to a gene. CDR3 amino acids: CATSPPSGVTYNEQFF. The CDR3 coding sequence is TGTGCCACCAGTCCTCCTAGCGGGGTAACCTACAATGAGCAGTTCTTC.

This clonotype appeared a few times. This sequence joins TRBV12-2 and TRBJ1-2. TRBV12-2 is noted as a pseudogene. The CDR3 has 17 residues. The CDR3 is CASRPLVTPRKTYGYTF. The CDR3 DNA reads TGTGCAAGTCGCCCTCTAGTGACTCCACGAAAGACCTATGGCTACACCTTC.

The V and J genes are TRBV10-1 and TRBJ1-2; D remains ambiguous. CDR3 length: 17 amino acids. Germline CDR1 and CDR2: WNHNN and SYGVQD (reference sequence). The V gene lost 4 bases and the J gene lost 4 bases, with 22 bases spanning the gap. DNA of the CDR3: TGCGCCAGCAGTGCCTATGCAAGATCGCGGAAGACCTATGGCTACACCTTC. Its translation: CASSAYARSRKTYGYTF.

Remarks on this clonotype: The junction and the germline gene differ at one end; a read error may be behind it. The rearrangement links TRBV24-1 to TRBJ1-2; D unresolved. This CDR3 is 17 amino acids long. Germline-derived CDR1 and CDR2 are KGHDR and SFDVKD. For the CDR3, the DNA is TGTACCACCAGTCCGGCTCATAGTACCAGAAAGACCTATGGCTACACCTTC. Translation: CTTSPAHSTRKTYGYTF.

A remark on this clonotype: A much more abundant neighbour one base away suggests this may be a read error. The chain uses TRBV5-1 and TRBJ2-5; D might be TRBD1 (6 bases). The closer fit of TRBJ2-7 to the DNA end suggests the J call may be wrong. This CDR3 is 14 amino acids long. CDR1 and CDR2 (germline): SGHRS, YFSETQ. CDR3 region: CASSSGAGDYEQYF. CDR3 DNA: TGCGCCAGCAGCTCAGGGGCCGGGGACTACGAGCAGTACTTC.

In its sample, this clonotype was seen many times. The rearrangement joins TRBV11-2 to TRBJ2-1; 9 positions match TRBD2. The CDR3 runs 14 residues. Germline lookup yields CDR1 SGHAT and CDR2 FQNNGV. The ends lost 2 bases at V and 8 bases at J; junction bases unmatched: 4. The CDR3 reads CASSLLTSGYEQFF. The CDR3 DNA is TGTGCCAGCAGCTTACTTACTAGCGGGTATGAGCAGTTCTTC.